This T cell receptor (beta chain) was identified in a study of preoperative IRX-2 immunotherapy in early breast cancer. Germline loops: CDR1 MGHRA, CDR2 YSYEKL. CDR3 length equals 17 residues. Specified treatment: preoperative locoregional IRX-2 cytokine immunotherapy. Preoperative locoregional IRX-2 cytokine immunotherapy was tested in the phase Ib source study. Repertoires were generated with immunoSEQ multiplex PCR, while TCRdb's copy carries only in-frame clones and drops some. The sample comprises around 62,000 clones, approximately 94% of which are singletons, and around 1.7% rests with the top ten.

This TCR came from a human donor with breast cancer. The specimen was taken from a patient treated with IRX-2 immunotherapy. The chain couples TRBV4-1 to TRBJ2-5, with 8 nucleotides matching TRBD2. With the DNA end fitting TRBJ2-7 better, the J assignment may be wrong. For the CDR3, the DNA is TGCGCCAGCGCGGGGGGCCTTCGAAGCGGGCTTACCTACGAGCAGTACTTC. Encoded protein: CASAGGLRSGLTYEQYF.